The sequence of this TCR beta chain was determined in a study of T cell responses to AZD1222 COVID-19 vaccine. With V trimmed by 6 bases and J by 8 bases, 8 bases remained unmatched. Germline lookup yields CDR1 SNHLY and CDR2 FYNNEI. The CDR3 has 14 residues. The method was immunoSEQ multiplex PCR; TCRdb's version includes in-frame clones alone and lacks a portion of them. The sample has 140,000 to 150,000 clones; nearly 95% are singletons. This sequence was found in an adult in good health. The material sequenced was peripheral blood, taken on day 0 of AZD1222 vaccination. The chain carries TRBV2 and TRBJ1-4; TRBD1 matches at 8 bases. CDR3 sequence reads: CASRADRGREKLFF. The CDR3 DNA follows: TGTGCCAGCAGAGCAGACAGGGGAAGGGAAAAACTGTTTTTT.